Each of the 32 T cell receptor beta chains below was sequenced from the same sample in a study of chemoradiotherapy in HPV16-positive cancers. Method: immunoSEQ multiplex PCR; TCRdb's copy keeps in-frame clones and lacks some. Of approximately 12,000 clones listed, more than 75% were seen once; the top ten hold 2% to 2.5%. Here the sequenced sample was blood, taken from a patient who underwent chemoradiotherapy. The origin of the receptors is a human donor with HPV-associated anogenital cancer.

V usage is TRBV20-1 and J usage is TRBJ1-2; D gene uncertain. The CDR3 runs 11 residues. Germline V CDR1 and CDR2: DFQATT, SNEGSKA (reference sequence). V lost 3 bases, J lost 6 bases, and 8 bases lay in between. The DNA for the CDR3 is TGCAGTGCTAGTGGCGAAGATGGCTACACCTTC. Amino acids: CSASGEDGYTF.

The chain is built from TRBV9 and TRBJ2-1, with a weak D call TRBD1 (6 bases). This CDR3 has 15 residues. CDR1 is SGDLS and CDR2 is YYNGEE in the germline V gene. Deletions cut 3 bases from V and 7 bases from J, with 17 bases between. In nucleotides, the CDR3 is TGTGCCAGCAGCGCCGCCGCAGGGGCCCTAAATGAGCAGTTCTTC. As protein: CASSAAAGALNEQFF.

The gene calls are TRBV6-4 and TRBJ2-3, with 8 bases fitting TRBD1. This CDR3 comprises 16 residues. Germline CDR1 and CDR2: MRHNA and SNTAGT. V was pared by 5 bases and J by 0 bases, with 7 bases of the junction left unmatched. The CDR3 sequence: CASSNTQGASTDTQYF. The CDR3 DNA sequence: TGTGCCAGCAGTAACACGCAGGGGGCGAGCACAGATACGCAGTATTTT.

The V and J genes are TRBV6-1 and TRBJ1-1; 10 positions match TRBD1. V lost 7 bases, J lost 5 bases, and 10 bases stayed unmatched. Germline CDR1 is MNHNS and CDR2 is SASEGT. The CDR3 is 15 residues long. The CDR3 DNA reads as TGTGCCAGCACCGAACAGACAGGGGGCGCGACTGAAGCTTTCTTT. It codes for CASTEQTGGATEAFF.

V usage is TRBV9 and J usage is TRBJ2-7, with D possibly matching TRBD2 (6 bases). The germline CDR1 and CDR2 sequences are SGDLS and YYNGEE. V lost 3 bases and J 9 bases, leaving 16 bases between the germline ends. The CDR3 has 13 amino acids. In nucleotides, the CDR3 is TGTGCCAGCAGCGCTACGGGAGCGTCTGGGCAGTACTTC. It yields the protein CASSATGASGQYF.

CDR3 protein: CASSPRTGYAEQYF. CDR3 nucleotide sequence: TGTGCCAGCAGCCCGCGGACAGGGTATGCCGAGCAGTACTTC. The V gene is TRBV9, the J gene TRBJ2-7; TRBD1 aligns across 8 bases. Losses at the gene ends were 4 bases for V and 6 bases for J; bases not matched to a gene: 9. Germline CDR1 reads SGDLS; CDR2 reads YYNGEE. CDR3 length: 14 residues. The full variable domain, its missing parts supplied by reference TRBV9 and TRBJ2-7, is DSGVTQTPKHLITATGQRVTLRCSPRSGDLSVYWYQQSLDQGLQFLIQYYNGEERAKGNILERFSAQQFPDLHSELNLSSLELGDSALYFCASSPRTGYAEQYFGPGTRLTVT.

This clone has just one count. This chain links TRBV4-1 with TRBJ2-2, with D hard to call. This CDR3 has 15 amino acids. The V end lost 0 bases, the J end lost 5 bases, and 10 bases lay between the germline ends. Germline CDR1 and CDR2: MGHRA and YSYEKL. The CDR3 nucleotides are TGCGCCAGCAGCCAAGAGGGCGAAGGGACCGGGGAGCTGTTTTTT. Protein sequence: CASSQEGEGTGELFF.

The chain couples TRBV11-2 to TRBJ1-1; 8 bases agree with TRBD1. J lost 4 bases, V lost 5 bases, and 15 bases had no gene match. Germline assignment: CDR1 SGHAT and CDR2 FQNNGV. This CDR3 comprises 17 residues. CDR3 nucleotide sequence: TGTGCCAGCAGCGACAGCCAGGGGGCTATCTGGGTCACTGAAGCTTTCTTT. Translated, it gives CASSDSQGAIWVTEAFF.

This chain connects TRBV15 to TRBJ1-5; a possible D gene is TRBD1 (5 bases). Trimming took off 1 base at V and 4 bases at J, with 11 bases between the two ends. Germline CDR1 is LNHNV and CDR2 is YYDKDF (reference sequence). The CDR3 length is 15 residues. The CDR3 region has the DNA TGTGCCACCAGCAGAGGAGCAGGGTCAAATCAGCCCCAGCATTTT. This gives the protein CATSRGAGSNQPQHF.

The genes are TRBV5-1 and TRBJ2-5, with 9 positions matching TRBD1. With V trimmed by 4 bases and J by 4 bases, 5 bases remained unmatched. Germline V gives CDR1 SGHRS, CDR2 YFSETQ. The CDR3 loop spans 14 amino acids. CDR3 nucleotide sequence: TGCGCCAGCAGCCCACAGGGGGCCGGAGAGACCCAGTACTTC. Protein product: CASSPQGAGETQYF.

This chain connects TRBV11-2 to TRBJ2-2; maybe TRBD2 (7 bases). The V and J ends lost 5 bases and 3 bases respectively, with 13 bases between them. The CDR3 covers 15 residues. The germline gives CDR1 SGHAT, CDR2 FQNNGV. The CDR3 DNA is TGTGCCAGCAGCCGGGGGGACACTGACACCGGGGAGCTGTTTTTT. This gives the protein CASSRGDTDTGELFF.

The chain has TRBV15 and TRBJ2-1; 8 bases fit TRBD1. The germline V gene encodes CDR1 LNHNV and CDR2 YYDKDF (reference sequence). Trimming took 5 bases from V and 3 from J; bases not matched to a gene: 6. CDR3 size: 15 residues. The chain's CDR3 is CATSFRDRNYNEQFF. The CDR3, as DNA: TGTGCCACCAGCTTCCGGGACAGGAACTACAATGAGCAGTTCTTC.

This chain uses TRBV6-5 with TRBJ2-7, with D possibly matching TRBD2 (6 bases). The CDR3 is 14 residues long. Trimming cost V 3 bases and J 2 bases, with 11 bases left between them. Germline CDR1 and CDR2: MNHEY and SVGAGI. CDR3 sequence (DNA): TGTGCCAGCAGTTATAGAGGACTAACCTACGAGCAGTACTTC. Residues: CASSYRGLTYEQYF.

The chain carries TRBV19 and TRBJ2-7; no firm D call. Trimming pared 4 bases from V and 0 bases from J, leaving 7 bases between. The CDR3 loop spans 13 amino acids. Germline lookup yields CDR1 LNHDA and CDR2 SQIVND (reference sequence). The CDR3 coding sequence is TGTGCCAGTAGTACCTCGGTCTCCTACGAGCAGTACTTC. Translated, it gives CASSTSVSYEQYF.

V and J are TRBV15 and TRBJ2-5; the D gene is possibly TRBD1 (6 bases). The J call may be in error: the DNA end matches TRBJ2-7 better. Germline V gene data show CDR1 as LNHNV and CDR2 as YYDKDF (reference sequence). This CDR3 contains 17 residues. Here the CDR3 reads CATSRDFRQVVSYEQYF. Written as DNA, the CDR3 is TGTGCCACCAGCAGAGATTTTCGACAGGTAGTATCCTACGAGCAGTACTTC.

V gene TRBV7-6 combines with J gene TRBJ1-4; maybe TRBD1 (5 bases). Germline CDR1 reads SGHVS; CDR2 reads FNYEAQ. The V and J ends lost 5 bases and 4 bases respectively, with 11 bases between them. The CDR3 has 14 residues. Here the CDR3 DNA reads TGTGCCAGCAGCCCCGGGGGGGATAATGAAAAACTGTTTTTT. Its translation is CASSPGGDNEKLFF.

This clone was recorded a few times. The chain joins TRBV29-1 to TRBJ1-2; 8 nucleotides line up with TRBD1. J gave up 7 bases and V 1 base, and 2 bases lay outside the gene matches. Germline V gene sequence: CDR1 SQVTM, CDR2 ANQGSEA. The CDR3 loop spans 12 amino acids. This CDR3 is CSVEGTGSGYTF. The CDR3 nucleotides are TGCAGCGTTGAAGGGACAGGGTCTGGCTACACCTTC.

The V call is TRBV7-8, the J call TRBJ1-5; TRBD1 aligns across 12 bases. In germline, CDR1 is SGHVS, CDR2 FQNEAQ. Trimming took 4 bases from V and 0 from J; bases not matched to a gene: 7. The length of the CDR3 is 18 residues. The CDR3: CASSSRDRGPLSNQPQHF. The CDR3 region has the DNA TGTGCCAGCAGCTCCCGGGACAGGGGGCCTCTTAGCAATCAGCCCCAGCATTTT.

This chain joins TRBV6-5 and TRBJ2-3, with unresolved D. The length of the CDR3 is 14 residues. The V gene lost 0 bases and the J gene lost 1 base, with 5 bases spanning the gap. The V gene's germline CDR1 is MNHEY and CDR2 SVGAGI. The CDR3 reads CASSYSSGTDTQYF. As DNA, the CDR3 is TGTGCCAGCAGTTACTCGAGCGGCACAGATACGCAGTATTTT.

V usage is TRBV2 and J usage is TRBJ1-4; 9 nucleotides line up with TRBD1. Per the germline V gene, CDR1 is SNHLY and CDR2 is FYNNEI. This CDR3 contains 16 residues. Losses at the gene ends were 3 bases for V and 6 bases for J; bases not matched to a gene: 8. The CDR3 reads CASSDVGTGIYEKLFF. DNA of the CDR3: TGTGCCAGCAGTGACGTTGGGACAGGGATATATGAAAAACTGTTTTTT. The whole variable domain, remainder taken from reference TRBV2 and TRBJ1-4, is EPEVTQTPSHQVTQMGQEVILRCVPISNHLYFYWYRQILGQKVEFLVSFYNNEISEKSEIFDDQFSVERPDGSNFTLKIRSTKLEDSAMYFCASSDVGTGIYEKLFFGSGTQLSVL.

The rearrangement links TRBV2 to TRBJ2-7; a weak D match, TRBD2 (6 bases). This CDR3 has 12 amino acids. Looked up from germline, CDR1 is SNHLY and CDR2 is FYNNEI. V was clipped by 7 bases and J by 5 bases, with 12 bases between them. The CDR3 nucleotides read TGTGCCAGCATTGGGGGACTGGACGAGCAGTACTTC. This translates into CASIGGLDEQYF.

V is TRBV5-6 and J is TRBJ1-2; 9 bases align to TRBD1. Per germline, CDR1 SGHDT and CDR2 YYEEEE. The V gene end was trimmed by 5 bases and the J gene end by 2 bases; junction bases not matched to a gene: 10. The CDR3 is 16 amino acids. CDR3 nucleotides: TGTGCCAGCAGACGGACAGGGGAATCATCAAACTATGGCTACACCTTC. Translated, it gives CASRRTGESSNYGYTF. The whole variable domain, filled in from reference TRBV5-6 and TRBJ1-2, reads DAGVTQSPTHLIKTRGQQVTLRCSPKSGHDTVSWYQQALGQGPQFIFQYYEEEERQRGNFPDRFSGHQFPNYSSELNVNALLLGDSALYLCASRRTGESSNYGYTFGSGTRLTVV.

J is TRBJ2-7 and V is TRBV19; 7 positions agree with TRBD2. This CDR3 has 15 residues. The germline V gene has CDR1 LNHDA and CDR2 SQIVND (reference sequence). The junction had 9 bases not matched to a gene; V was cut back by 3 bases and J by 4 bases. The CDR3 is CASSMSQRDLYEQYF. The CDR3 nucleotides read TGTGCCAGTAGTATGAGCCAGCGGGACCTATACGAGCAGTACTTC.

The chain uses TRBV6-6 and TRBJ1-4; D is undetermined. The germline V and J ends were trimmed by 6 bases and 5 bases, with 13 bases remaining between them. Germline values: CDR1 MNHNY, CDR2 SVGAGI (reference sequence). The CDR3 has 14 amino acids. DNA for the CDR3: TGTGCCAGCAGGCTAGGACCTGGGAATGAAAAACTGTTTTTT. Amino acids: CASRLGPGNEKLFF.

This sequence joins TRBV9 and TRBJ1-1, with TRBD1 matching 10 bases. The CDR3 consists of 15 residues. Germline CDR1 reads SGDLS; CDR2 reads YYNGEE. J gave up 1 base and V 3 bases, and 3 bases lay outside the gene matches. The CDR3 here is CASSARDRGNTEAFF. For the CDR3, the DNA is TGTGCCAGCAGCGCCCGGGACAGGGGGAACACTGAAGCTTTCTTT.

Comments on this clone: This likely comes from a read error, as the CDR3 has no conserved phenylalanine or tryptophan at its end. The chain employs TRBV5-1 and TRBJ2-7; D gene unclear. The CDR3 totals 11 residues. Germline V gene lookup returns CDR1 SGHRS and CDR2 YFSETQ. The germline V and J ends were trimmed by 3 bases and 2 bases, with 3 bases remaining between them. CDR3 in amino acids: CASSSTYEQYL. CDR3 sequence (DNA): TGCGCCAGCAGCTCCACCTACGAGCAGTACCTC.

The CDR3 bases are TGCGCCAGCAGCCAAGGGCAATTGCAGCGGTATTATGGCTACACCTTC. Residues: CASSQGQLQRYYGYTF. The V and J genes are TRBV4-1 and TRBJ1-2; the D is unclear. CDR3 length equals 16 residues. Per the germline V gene, CDR1 is MGHRA and CDR2 is YSYEKL. V was pared by 1 base and J by 5 bases, with 17 bases between.

J is TRBJ2-3 and V is TRBV19; D might be TRBD1 (12 bases). CDR3 length: 18 residues. V was trimmed by 6 bases and J by 3 bases, leaving 25 bases between them. The germline V gene has CDR1 LNHDA and CDR2 SQIVND (reference sequence). CDR3 amino acids: CASRKGQGASGGTDTQYF. In nucleotides, the CDR3 is TGTGCCAGTAGAAAGGGACAGGGGGCTAGCGGGGGGACAGATACGCAGTATTTT.

The chain recombines TRBV6-1 with TRBJ2-1; no clear D. Trimming pared 3 bases from V and 2 bases from J, leaving 14 bases between. The CDR3 runs 16 residues. The germline V gene encodes CDR1 MNHNS and CDR2 SASEGT. The CDR3 nucleotides read TGTGCCAGCAGTGAGCGGTCTCTACCCCCCTACAATGAGCAGTTCTTC. Encoded protein: CASSERSLPPYNEQFF.

As to this clone: The junction differs from germline at one of its ends, possibly a read error. Other DNA sequences from this sample encode an identical CDR3 as well. The chain employs TRBV2 and TRBJ1-4; D is possibly TRBD1 (6 bases). Germline values: CDR1 SNHLY, CDR2 FYNNEI. The CDR3 loop spans 15 amino acids. In DNA, the CDR3 is TGCGCCAGCAGTGAGGACAGTAATTTCGTTGAAAAACTGTTTTTT. Translated: CASSEDSNFVEKLFF.

This chain joins TRBV18 and TRBJ1-6; possibly TRBD1 for D (6 bases). This CDR3 is 14 amino acids long. Germline V gene data show CDR1 as KGHSH and CDR2 as LQKENI. V was pared by 1 base and J by 8 bases, with 9 bases between. The CDR3 loop reads CASSPLRQDSPLHF. CDR3 nucleotides: TGTGCCAGCTCACCACTTAGACAGGATTCACCCCTCCACTTT.

The chain couples TRBV7-9 to TRBJ1-2; no definite D call. The CDR3 consists of 14 residues. Germline CDR1 is SEHNR and CDR2 is FQNEAQ (reference sequence). Trimming cost V 5 bases and J 4 bases, with 14 bases left between them. The CDR3: CASSPKDKPYGYTF. DNA for the CDR3: TGTGCCAGCAGCCCCAAAGATAAACCCTATGGCTACACCTTC. The full variable domain, its missing parts supplied by reference TRBV7-9 and TRBJ1-2, is DTGVSQNPRHKITKRGQNVTFRCDPISEHNRLYWYRQTLGQGPEFLTYFQNEAQLEKSRLLSDRFSAERPKGSFSTLEIQRTEQGDSAMYLCASSPKDKPYGYTFGSGTRLTVV.